This TCR beta chain was recovered during a study of blood T cell repertoires in COVID-19. Study overall: Sites in the United States, Italy and Spain provided acute and convalescent COVID-19 samples. T cells, B-cell-depleted T cells, or PBMCs provided the cDNA or gDNA that served as material.

The CDR3 is 15 residues long. Germline V gene lookup returns CDR1 SGHDT and CDR2 YYEEEE. The J segment lost 2 bases and the V segment lost 5 bases, leaving 10 bases of the junction unmatched. Authors' methods: The authors estimated nucleated cell counts from reference gene primer amplification. The repertoire was sequenced with immunoSEQ multiplex PCR; TCRdb's copy has only in-frame clones and lacks some. V and J calls and clone size are those listed in that table; D and trimming were worked out from the DNA. The repertoire holds about 410,000 clones, with 70% to 90% as singletons. Patients in Seattle were enrolled during active infection, then followed longitudinally.

This sequence joins TRBV5-6 and TRBJ2-7; TRBD1 matches 7 bases. The receptor was isolated from a woman in her forties with COVID-19, enrolled during active disease. The sample consisted of peripheral blood. Here the CDR3 DNA reads TGTGCCAGCAGGTTCACAGGGGCCCGACCCTACGAGCAGTACTTC. It specifies CASRFTGARPYEQYF.